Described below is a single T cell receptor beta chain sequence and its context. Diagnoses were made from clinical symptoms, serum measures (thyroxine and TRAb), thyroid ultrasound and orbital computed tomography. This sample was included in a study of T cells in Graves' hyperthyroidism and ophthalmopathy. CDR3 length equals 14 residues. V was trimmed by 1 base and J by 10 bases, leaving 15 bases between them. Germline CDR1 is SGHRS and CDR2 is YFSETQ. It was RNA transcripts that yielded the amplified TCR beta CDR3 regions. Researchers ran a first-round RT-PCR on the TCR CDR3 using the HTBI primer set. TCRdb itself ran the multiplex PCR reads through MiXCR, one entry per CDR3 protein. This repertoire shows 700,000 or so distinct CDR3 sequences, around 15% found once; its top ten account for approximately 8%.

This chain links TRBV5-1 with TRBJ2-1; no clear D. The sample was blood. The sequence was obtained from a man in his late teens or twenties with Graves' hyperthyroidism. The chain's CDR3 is CASSLRAATLEQFF. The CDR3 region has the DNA TGCGCCAGCAGCTTGCGGGCAGCGACCCTCGAGCAGTTCTTC.